The T cell receptor (beta chain) under discussion was sequenced for a study of CD8 T cells in Susac syndrome. An amount of RNA that ranged from 0.5 to 1 ug was reverse transcribed with random hexamers. MiXCR, run by TCRdb on the immunoSEQ multiplex PCR reads, gives a single entry per CDR3 protein. The table has some 47,000 distinct CDR3 sequences, about 91% seen once. V was shortened by 0 bases and J by 5 bases, with 14 bases between the two germline ends. The CDR3 length is 15 residues. Germline loops: CDR1 GTSNPN, CDR2 SVGIG (reference sequence). Sample: CD8+ T cells from PBMCs. This chain links TRBV30 with TRBJ1-5; tentatively, D is TRBD1 (5 bases). The receptor was isolated from a human donor in good health. The DNA of the CDR3 is TGTGCCTGGAGTGTACTAAGGGGATATGATCAGCCCCAGCATTTT. Its translation is CAWSVLRGYDQPQHF.